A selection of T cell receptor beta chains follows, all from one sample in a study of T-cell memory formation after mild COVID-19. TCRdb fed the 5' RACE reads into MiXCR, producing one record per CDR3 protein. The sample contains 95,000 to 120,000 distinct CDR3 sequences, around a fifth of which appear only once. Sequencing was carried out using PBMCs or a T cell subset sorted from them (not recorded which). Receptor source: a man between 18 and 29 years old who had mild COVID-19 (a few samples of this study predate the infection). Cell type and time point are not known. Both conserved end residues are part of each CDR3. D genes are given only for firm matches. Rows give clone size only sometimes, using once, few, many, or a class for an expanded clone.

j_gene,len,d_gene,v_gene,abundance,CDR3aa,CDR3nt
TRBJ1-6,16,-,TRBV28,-,CASRWTDFSYNSPLHF,TGTGCCAGCAGATGGACAGACTTCTCCTATAATTCACCCCTCCACTTT
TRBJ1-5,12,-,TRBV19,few,CASSMDRRAQHF,TGTGCCAGTAGTATGGACCGCCGAGCCCAGCATTTT
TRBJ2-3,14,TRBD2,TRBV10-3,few,CAIGSGDSTDTQYF,TGTGCCATCGGTAGCGGGGACAGCACAGATACGCAGTATTTT
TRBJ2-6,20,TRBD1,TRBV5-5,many,CASSVVPGQASRSGANVLTF,TGTGCCAGCAGCGTCGTCCCGGGACAGGCTTCAAGGTCTGGGGCCAACGTCCTGACTTTC
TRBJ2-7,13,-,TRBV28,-,CASAYRAPYEQYF,TGTGCCAGCGCATACAGGGCCCCCTACGAGCAGTACTTC
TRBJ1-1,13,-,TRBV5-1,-,CASSPLPNTEAFF,TGCGCCAGCAGCCCCCTCCCGAACACTGAAGCTTTCTTT
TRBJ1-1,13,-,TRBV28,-,CASRTTENTEAFF,TGTGCCAGCAGAACTACAGAGAACACTGAAGCTTTCTTT
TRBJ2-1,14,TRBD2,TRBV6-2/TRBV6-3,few,CASKSSGTYNEQFF,TGTGCCAGCAAATCTAGCGGGACCTACAATGAGCAGTTCTTC
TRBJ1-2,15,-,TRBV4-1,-,CASSQDPLANYGYTF,TGCGCCAGCAGCCAAGATCCGTTAGCTAACTATGGCTACACCTTC
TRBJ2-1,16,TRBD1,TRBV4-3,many,CASSQDSGGAVSEQFF,TGCGCCAGCAGCCAAGATTCAGGGGGCGCGGTCAGTGAGCAGTTCTTC
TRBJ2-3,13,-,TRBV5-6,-,CASSLSWIDTQYF,TGTGCCAGCAGCTTGTCTTGGATTGATACGCAGTATTTT
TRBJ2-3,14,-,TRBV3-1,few,CASSPEEGEDTQYF,TGTGCCAGCAGCCCCGAAGAGGGGGAGGATACGCAGTATTTT
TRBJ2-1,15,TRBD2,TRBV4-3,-,CASSQTRGGANEQFF,TGCGCCAGCAGCCAAACCCGCGGGGGGGCCAATGAGCAGTTCTTC
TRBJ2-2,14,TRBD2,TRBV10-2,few,CASLAGLNTGELFF,TGCGCCAGTCTAGCGGGACTGAACACCGGGGAGCTGTTTTTT
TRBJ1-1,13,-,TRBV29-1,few,CSVLPGLSTEAFF,TGCAGCGTTTTACCGGGCTTAAGCACTGAAGCTTTCTTT
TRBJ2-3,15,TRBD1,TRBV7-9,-,CASRPGTGPVGTQYF,TGTGCCAGCAGACCCGGGACAGGCCCTGTCGGTACGCAGTATTTT
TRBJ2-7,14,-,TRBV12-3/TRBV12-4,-,CASSFYGSSYEQYF,TGTGCCAGCAGTTTCTACGGAAGCTCCTACGAGCAGTACTTC
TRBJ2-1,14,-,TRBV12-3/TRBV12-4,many,CASSSWRDGHGQFF,TGTGCCAGCAGTTCATGGCGGGACGGCCACGGGCAGTTCTTC
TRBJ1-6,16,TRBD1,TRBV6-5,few,CASSYSPGQGRSPLHF,TGTGCCAGCAGTTATTCCCCCGGACAGGGGCGGTCACCCCTCCACTTT
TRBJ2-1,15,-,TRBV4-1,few,CASSQDTRPAGEQFF,TGCGCCAGCAGCCAAGATACTCGCCCTGCTGGGGAGCAGTTCTTC
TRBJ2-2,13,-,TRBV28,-,CASSLKRTGELFF,TGTGCCAGCAGTCTAAAGCGGACCGGGGAGCTGTTTTTT
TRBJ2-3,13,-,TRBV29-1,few,CSVAAEQGDTQYF,TGCAGCGTTGCAGCGGAACAAGGGGATACGCAGTATTTT
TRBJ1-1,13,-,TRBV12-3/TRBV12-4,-,CASRNRPNPEAFF,TGTGCCAGCAGGAACCGACCGAATCCTGAAGCTTTCTTT